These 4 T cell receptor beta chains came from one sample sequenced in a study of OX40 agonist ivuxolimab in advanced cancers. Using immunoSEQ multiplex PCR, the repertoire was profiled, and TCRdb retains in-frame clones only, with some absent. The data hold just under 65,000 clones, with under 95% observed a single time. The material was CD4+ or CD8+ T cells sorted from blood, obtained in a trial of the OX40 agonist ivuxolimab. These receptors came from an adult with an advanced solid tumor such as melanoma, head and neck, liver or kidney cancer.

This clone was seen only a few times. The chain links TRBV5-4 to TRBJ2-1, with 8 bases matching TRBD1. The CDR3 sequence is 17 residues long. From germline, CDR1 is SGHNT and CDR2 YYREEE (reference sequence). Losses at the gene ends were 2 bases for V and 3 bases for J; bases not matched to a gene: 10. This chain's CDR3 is CASSFKRNRGNYNEQFF. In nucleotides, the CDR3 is TGTGCCAGCAGCTTTAAGAGGAACAGGGGGAACTACAATGAGCAGTTCTTC.

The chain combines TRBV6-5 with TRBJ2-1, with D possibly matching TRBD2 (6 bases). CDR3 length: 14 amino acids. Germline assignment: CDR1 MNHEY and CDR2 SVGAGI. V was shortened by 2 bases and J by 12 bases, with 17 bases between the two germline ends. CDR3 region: CASSYEFRETRQFF. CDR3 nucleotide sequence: TGTGCCAGCAGTTACGAATTCCGGGAGACTAGGCAGTTCTTC.

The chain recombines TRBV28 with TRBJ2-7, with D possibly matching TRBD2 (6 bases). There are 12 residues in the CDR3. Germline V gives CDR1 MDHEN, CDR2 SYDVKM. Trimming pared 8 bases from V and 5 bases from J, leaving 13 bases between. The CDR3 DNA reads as TGTGCCAGCGGGATTAGCGGAAACGAGCAGTACTTC. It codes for CASGISGNEQYF.

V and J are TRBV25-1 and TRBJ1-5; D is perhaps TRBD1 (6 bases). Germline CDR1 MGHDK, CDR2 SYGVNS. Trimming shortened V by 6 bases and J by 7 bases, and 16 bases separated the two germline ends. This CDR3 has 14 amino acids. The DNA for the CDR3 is TGTGCCAGCAGACAGCAGGGGAAGGGACAGCCCCAGCATTTT. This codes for CASRQQGKGQPQHF.